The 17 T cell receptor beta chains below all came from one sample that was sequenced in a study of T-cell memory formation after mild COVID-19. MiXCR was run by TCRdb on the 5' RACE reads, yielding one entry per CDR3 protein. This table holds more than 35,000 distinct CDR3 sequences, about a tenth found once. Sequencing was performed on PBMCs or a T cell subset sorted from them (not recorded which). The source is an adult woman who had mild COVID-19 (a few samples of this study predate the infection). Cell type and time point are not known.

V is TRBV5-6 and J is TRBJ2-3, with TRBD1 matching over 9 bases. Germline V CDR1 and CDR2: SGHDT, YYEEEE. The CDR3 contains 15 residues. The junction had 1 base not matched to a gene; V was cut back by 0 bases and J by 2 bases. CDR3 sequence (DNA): TGTGCCAGCAGCTTGGGGACAGGGGTCACAGATACGCAGTATTTT. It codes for CASSLGTGVTDTQYF.

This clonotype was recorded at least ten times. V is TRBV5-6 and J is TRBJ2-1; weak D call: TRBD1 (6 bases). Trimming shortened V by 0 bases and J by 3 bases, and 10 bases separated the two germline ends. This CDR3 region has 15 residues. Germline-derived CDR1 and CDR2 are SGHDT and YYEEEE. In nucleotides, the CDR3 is TGTGCCAGCAGCTTGGTCTGGGGGCGCTACAATGAGCAGTTCTTC. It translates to CASSLVWGRYNEQFF.

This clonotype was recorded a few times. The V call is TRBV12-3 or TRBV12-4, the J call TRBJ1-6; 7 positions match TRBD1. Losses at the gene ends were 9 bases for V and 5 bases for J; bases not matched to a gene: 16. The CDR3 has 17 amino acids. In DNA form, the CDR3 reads TGTGCCAGTGGTTCTTTGTTCGGGGACAGCCATAATTCACCCCTCCACTTT. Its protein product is CASGSLFGDSHNSPLHF.

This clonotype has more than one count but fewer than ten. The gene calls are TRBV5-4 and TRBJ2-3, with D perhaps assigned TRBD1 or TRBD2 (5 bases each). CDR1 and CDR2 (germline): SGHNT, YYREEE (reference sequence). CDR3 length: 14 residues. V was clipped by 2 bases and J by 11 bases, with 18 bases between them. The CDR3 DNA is TGTGCCAGCAGCTTTGGTCCCCACAGTGGGGGGCAGTATTTT. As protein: CASSFGPHSGGQYF.

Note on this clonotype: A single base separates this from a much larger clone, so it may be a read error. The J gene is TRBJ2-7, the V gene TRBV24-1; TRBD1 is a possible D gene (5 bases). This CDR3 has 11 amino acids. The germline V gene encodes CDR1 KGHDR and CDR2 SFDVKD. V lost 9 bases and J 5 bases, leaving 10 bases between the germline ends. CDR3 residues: CATHQGHEQYF. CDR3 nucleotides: TGTGCCACCCACCAGGGCCACGAGCAGTACTTC.

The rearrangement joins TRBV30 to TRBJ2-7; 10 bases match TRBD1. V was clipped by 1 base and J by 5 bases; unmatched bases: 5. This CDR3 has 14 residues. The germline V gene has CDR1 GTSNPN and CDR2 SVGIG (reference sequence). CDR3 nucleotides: TGTGCCTGGAGTGACGGGACAGGGGCGCACGAGCAGTACTTC. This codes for CAWSDGTGAHEQYF.

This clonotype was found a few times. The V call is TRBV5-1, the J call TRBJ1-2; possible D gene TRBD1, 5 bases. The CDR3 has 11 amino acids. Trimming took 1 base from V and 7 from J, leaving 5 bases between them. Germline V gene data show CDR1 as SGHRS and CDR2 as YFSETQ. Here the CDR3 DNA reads TGCGCCAGCAGCTTGAGGGGTGGCTACACCTTC. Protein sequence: CASSLRGGYTF.

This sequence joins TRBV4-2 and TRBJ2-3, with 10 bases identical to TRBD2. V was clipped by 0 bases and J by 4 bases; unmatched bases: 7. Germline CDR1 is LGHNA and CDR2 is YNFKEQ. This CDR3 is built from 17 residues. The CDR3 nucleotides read TGTGCCAGCAGCCAAGATCCCCTAGCGGGGGAGGCAGATACGCAGTATTTT. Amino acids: CASSQDPLAGEADTQYF.

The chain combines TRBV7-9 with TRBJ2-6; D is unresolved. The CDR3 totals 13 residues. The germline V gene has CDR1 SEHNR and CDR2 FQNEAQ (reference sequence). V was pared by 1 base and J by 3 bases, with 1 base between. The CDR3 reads CASSLGGANVLTF. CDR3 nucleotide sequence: TGTGCCAGCAGCTTAGGTGGGGCCAACGTCCTGACTTTC.

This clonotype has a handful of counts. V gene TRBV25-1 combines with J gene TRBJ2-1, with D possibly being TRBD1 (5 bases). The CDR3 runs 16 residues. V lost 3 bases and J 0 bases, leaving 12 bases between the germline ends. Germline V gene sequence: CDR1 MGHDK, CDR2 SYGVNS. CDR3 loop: CASSEWGESSYNEQFF. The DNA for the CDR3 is TGTGCCAGCAGTGAGTGGGGCGAGAGCTCCTACAATGAGCAGTTCTTC.

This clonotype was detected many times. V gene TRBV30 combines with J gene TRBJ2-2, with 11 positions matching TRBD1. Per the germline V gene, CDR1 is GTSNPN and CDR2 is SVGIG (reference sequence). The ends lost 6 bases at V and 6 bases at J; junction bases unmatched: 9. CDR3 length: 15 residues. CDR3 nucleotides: TGTGCCTGCCTTGGGACAGGGGGATTCGCCGGGGAGCTGTTTTTT. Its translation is CACLGTGGFAGELFF.

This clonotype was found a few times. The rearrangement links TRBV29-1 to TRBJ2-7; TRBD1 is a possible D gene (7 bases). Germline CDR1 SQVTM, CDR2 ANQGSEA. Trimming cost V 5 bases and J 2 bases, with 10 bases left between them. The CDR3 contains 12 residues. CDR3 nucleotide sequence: TGCAGCGTTTTCAGGGGGGCCTACGAGCAGTACTTC. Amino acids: CSVFRGAYEQYF.

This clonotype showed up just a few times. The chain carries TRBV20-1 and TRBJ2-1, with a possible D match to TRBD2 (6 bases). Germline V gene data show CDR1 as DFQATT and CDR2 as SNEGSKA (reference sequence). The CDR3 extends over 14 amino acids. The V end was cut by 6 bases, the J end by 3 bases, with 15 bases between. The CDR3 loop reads CSAKRSGDYNEQFF. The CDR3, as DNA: TGCAGTGCCAAGCGTAGCGGAGACTACAATGAGCAGTTCTTC.

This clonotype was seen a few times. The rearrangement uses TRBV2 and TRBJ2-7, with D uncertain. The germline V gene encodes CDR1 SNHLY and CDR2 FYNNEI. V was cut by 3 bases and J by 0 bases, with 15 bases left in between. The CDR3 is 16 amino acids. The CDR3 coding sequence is TGTGCCAGCAGTGAGCACGTTAGTCTTAGCTCCTACGAGCAGTACTTC. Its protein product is CASSEHVSLSSYEQYF.

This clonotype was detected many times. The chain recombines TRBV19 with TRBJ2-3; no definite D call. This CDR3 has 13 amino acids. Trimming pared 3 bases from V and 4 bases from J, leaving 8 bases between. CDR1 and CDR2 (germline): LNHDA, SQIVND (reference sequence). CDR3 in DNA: TGTGCCAGTAGTATTGCCGGTGCAGATACGCAGTATTTT. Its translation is CASSIAGADTQYF. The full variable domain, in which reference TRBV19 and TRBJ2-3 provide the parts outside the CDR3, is DGGITQSPKYLFRKEGQNVTLSCEQNLNHDAMYWYRQDPGQGLRLIYYSQIVNDFQKGDIAEGYSVSREKKESFPLTVTSAQKNPTAFYLCASSIAGADTQYFGPGTRLTVL.

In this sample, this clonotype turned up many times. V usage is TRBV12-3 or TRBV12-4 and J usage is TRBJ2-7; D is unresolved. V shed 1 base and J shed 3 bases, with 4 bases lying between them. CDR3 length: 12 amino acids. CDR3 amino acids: CASSLGYYEQYF. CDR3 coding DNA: TGTGCCAGCAGTTTAGGCTACTACGAGCAGTACTTC.

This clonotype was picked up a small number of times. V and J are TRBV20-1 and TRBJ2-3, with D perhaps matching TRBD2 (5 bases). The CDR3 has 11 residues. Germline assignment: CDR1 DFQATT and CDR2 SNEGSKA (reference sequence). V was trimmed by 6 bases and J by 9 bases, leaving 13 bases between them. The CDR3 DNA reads TGCAGTGCGCATCGACTATCAACGCAGTATTTT. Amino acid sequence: CSAHRLSTQYF.